This T cell receptor (beta chain) emerged from a study of a mutant IDH1 vaccine in newly diagnosed glioma. In the study overall: Most patients had received both radiotherapy and temozolomide, the prior options being radiotherapy, temozolomide, or both.

The time point was: week 47, end of study. Every vaccine dose comprised 300 ug of mutant IDH1 20-mer peptide plus topical imiquimod. Eight vaccinations were given in weeks 1, 3, 5, 7, 11, 15, 19 and 23. Donors harbored newly found WHO grade 3 or 4 IDH1-mutant, ATRX-lost astrocytomas. Assay used: immunoSEQ multiplex PCR; TCRdb lists only in-frame clones, some missing. Found here are about 54,000 clones, around 86% of them singletons; the top ten hold roughly 3%. Regarding this clone: Its antigen is as yet unknown.

The CDR3 totals 14 residues. Between the trimmed V and J ends, which lost 1 base and 3 bases, there was a span of 10 bases. Germline-derived CDR1 and CDR2 are SGHTA and FQGNSA. The sequenced sample was PBMCs, obtained from a glioma patient whose treatment included an IDH1 peptide vaccine. This clonotype was obtained from a woman aged 45-59 years with glioma. The J gene is TRBJ2-7, the V gene TRBV7-2; D could derive from TRBD1 or TRBD2 (5 bases each). The CDR3 is CASSLGGALYEQYF. CDR3 in DNA: TGTGCCAGCAGCTTAGGAGGGGCGCTCTACGAGCAGTACTTC.